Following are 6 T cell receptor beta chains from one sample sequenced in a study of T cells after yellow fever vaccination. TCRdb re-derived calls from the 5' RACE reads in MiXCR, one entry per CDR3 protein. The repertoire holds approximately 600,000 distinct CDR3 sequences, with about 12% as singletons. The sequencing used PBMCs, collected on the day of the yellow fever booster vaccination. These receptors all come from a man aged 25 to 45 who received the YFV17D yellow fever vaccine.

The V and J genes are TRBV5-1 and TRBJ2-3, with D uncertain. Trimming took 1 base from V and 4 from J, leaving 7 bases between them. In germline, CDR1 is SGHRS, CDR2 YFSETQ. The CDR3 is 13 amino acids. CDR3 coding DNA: TGCGCCAGCAGCTTGCGTGTGGCAGATACGCAGTATTTT. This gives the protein CASSLRVADTQYF. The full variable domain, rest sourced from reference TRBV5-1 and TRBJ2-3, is KAGVTQTPRYLIKTRGQQVTLSCSPISGHRSVSWYQQTPGQGLQFLFEYFSETQRNKGNFPGRFSGRQFSNSRSEMNVSTLELGDSALYLCASSLRVADTQYFGPGTRLTVL.

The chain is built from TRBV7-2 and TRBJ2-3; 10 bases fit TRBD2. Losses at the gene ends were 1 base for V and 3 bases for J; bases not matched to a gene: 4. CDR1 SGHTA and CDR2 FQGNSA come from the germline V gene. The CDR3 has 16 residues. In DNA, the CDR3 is TGTGCCAGCAGCTTAGTGAGCGGGAGGGGTACAGATACGCAGTATTTT. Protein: CASSLVSGRGTDTQYF.

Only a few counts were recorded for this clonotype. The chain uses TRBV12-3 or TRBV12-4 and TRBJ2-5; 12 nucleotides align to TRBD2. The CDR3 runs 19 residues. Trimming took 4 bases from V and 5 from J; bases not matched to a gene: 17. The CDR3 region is CASSSRLAGVLSGGETQYF. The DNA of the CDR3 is TGTGCCAGCAGTTCTCGACTAGCGGGAGTTCTAAGTGGCGGGGAGACCCAGTACTTC.

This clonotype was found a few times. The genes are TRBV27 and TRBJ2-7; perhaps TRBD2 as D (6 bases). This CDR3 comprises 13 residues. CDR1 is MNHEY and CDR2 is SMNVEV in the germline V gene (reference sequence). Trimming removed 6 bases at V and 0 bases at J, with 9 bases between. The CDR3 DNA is TGTGCCAGCAGGGGACTCAACTCCTACGAGCAGTACTTC. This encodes CASRGLNSYEQYF.

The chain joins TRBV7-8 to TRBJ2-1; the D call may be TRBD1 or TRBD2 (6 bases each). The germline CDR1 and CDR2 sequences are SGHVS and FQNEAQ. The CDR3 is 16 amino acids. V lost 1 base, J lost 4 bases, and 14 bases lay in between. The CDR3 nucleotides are TGTGCCAGCAGCTTAGGGGGGGCGGGATTTTACAATGAGCAGTTCTTC. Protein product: CASSLGGAGFYNEQFF.

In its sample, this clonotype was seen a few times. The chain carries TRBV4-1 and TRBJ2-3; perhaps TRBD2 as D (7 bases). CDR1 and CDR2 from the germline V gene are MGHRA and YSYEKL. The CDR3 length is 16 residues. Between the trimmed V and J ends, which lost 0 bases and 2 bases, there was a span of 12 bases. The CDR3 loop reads CASSQEGGGYTDTQYF. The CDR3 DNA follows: TGCGCCAGCAGCCAAGAAGGGGGGGGCTACACAGATACGCAGTATTTT.